This paragraph covers one T cell receptor beta chain sequence. The sample belongs to a study of blood T cell repertoires in COVID-19. The table came from immunoSEQ multiplex PCR; TCRdb's copy has only in-frame clones and leaves some out. The repertoire has about 200,000 clones, 86% of them found once; the top ten carry about 6%. The germline CDR1 and CDR2 sequences are SGHAT and FQNNGV. The V and J ends lost 0 bases and 6 bases respectively, with 9 bases between them. The CDR3 sequence is 13 residues long. The V and J genes are TRBV11-2 and TRBJ2-7; D remains unclear. This receptor was taken from a middle-aged man with acute COVID-19. The specimen sequenced was PBMCs or T cells enriched from blood (not recorded which). The CDR3 bases are TGTGCCAGCAGCTTAGATCGCGATGGCGAGCAGTACTTC. Translating gives CASSLDRDGEQYF.